Listed here are 23 T cell receptor beta chains from one sample, sequenced in a study of shared clonotypes between healthy human individuals. Profiling relied on immunoSEQ multiplex PCR, and the TCRdb table lists in-frame clones only, not all of them. The sample lists about 2.3 million clones, roughly 93% occurring once. The sequencing sample was made of naive CD4+ T cells from PBMCs. Subset described: CD45RA+ positively selected. The receptors here all came from a man aged 18 to 30 in good health. Some clones in this sample may be carry-over from other donors' samples.

In nucleotides, the CDR3 is TGCGCCAGCAGCTTCGGACCGACGAACACTGAAGCTTTCTTT. It yields the protein CASSFGPTNTEAFF. The rearrangement links TRBV5-1 to TRBJ1-1; D not certain. CDR1 SGHRS and CDR2 YFSETQ come from the germline V gene. Trimming pared 2 bases from V and 1 base from J, leaving 9 bases between. The CDR3 is 14 residues long.

CDR3 DNA: TGTGCCAGCAGTGTTTCAGGGACTTTGGGGGGCTACACCTTC. Its translation is CASSVSGTLGGYTF. This chain links TRBV6-1 with TRBJ1-2; D might be TRBD1 (5 bases). CDR1 MNHNS and CDR2 SASEGT come from the germline V gene. V shed 4 bases and J shed 8 bases, with 17 bases lying between them. The CDR3 spans 14 residues.

The rearrangement links TRBV5-4 to TRBJ2-7; D could derive from TRBD1 or TRBD2 (5 bases each). The ends were cut back, 1 base at V and 0 bases at J, with 17 bases in the middle. Germline CDR1 and CDR2: SGHNT and YYREEE (reference sequence). This CDR3 comprises 17 residues. CDR3 DNA: TGTGCCAGCAGCTTGTACCCCCCCGGGACGGCCTCCTACGAGCAGTACTTC. This translates into CASSLYPPGTASYEQYF.

The gene calls are TRBV11-2 and TRBJ2-1; 7 bases are shared with TRBD2. Trimming took 5 bases from V and 2 from J; bases not matched to a gene: 6. The CDR3 loop spans 15 amino acids. CDR1 and CDR2 from the germline V gene are SGHAT and FQNNGV. CDR3 nucleotide sequence: TGTGCCAGCAGCACTAGGCGGGAGACCTACAATGAGCAGTTCTTC. Translation: CASSTRRETYNEQFF.

This clone appeared a single time. The chain links TRBV7-9 to TRBJ1-1; D may be TRBD1 (5 bases). This CDR3 spans 16 amino acids. CDR1 and CDR2 (germline): SEHNR, FQNEAQ (reference sequence). Between the trimmed V and J ends, which lost 2 bases and 1 base, there was a span of 14 bases. CDR3 amino acids: CASSLIERGKNTEAFF. CDR3 nucleotide sequence: TGTGCCAGCAGCTTAATTGAAAGGGGAAAGAACACTGAAGCTTTCTTT.

Of note for this clone: Other DNA sequences in the same sample also yield this CDR3. The chain couples TRBV5-1 to TRBJ1-4; TRBD1 might be the D (6 bases). Germline loops: CDR1 SGHRS, CDR2 YFSETQ. This CDR3 has 13 residues. V was pared by 2 bases and J by 8 bases, with 10 bases between. The CDR3 spells CASSLQGGEKLFF. The DNA for the CDR3 is TGCGCCAGCAGCTTACAGGGAGGGGAAAAACTGTTTTTT.

The CDR3 is CASMRRPTSTDTQYF. The CDR3 DNA is TGCGCCAGCATGCGGCGCCCGACTAGCACAGATACGCAGTATTTT. The chain couples TRBV5-1 to TRBJ2-3; D remains unclear. Trimming took off 6 bases at V and 0 bases at J, with 14 bases between the two ends. Germline V gene data show CDR1 as SGHRS and CDR2 as YFSETQ. CDR3 length: 15 amino acids.

This clone came up once. This chain uses TRBV2 with TRBJ1-5; weak D call: TRBD1 (5 bases). CDR3 length: 12 amino acids. V lost 6 bases and J 7 bases, leaving 10 bases between the germline ends. Germline V lookup: CDR1 SNHLY, CDR2 FYNNEI. CDR3 protein: CASSGWGQPQHF. Written as DNA, the CDR3 is TGTGCCAGCAGCGGGTGGGGGCAGCCCCAGCATTTT.

V and J are TRBV9 and TRBJ1-2; D is undetermined. CDR3 size: 13 residues. Per germline, CDR1 SGDLS and CDR2 YYNGEE. CDR3 sequence: CASNGPMNYGYTF. CDR3 coding DNA: TGTGCTTCAAATGGACCGATGAACTATGGCTACACCTTC.

The genes are TRBV7-3 and TRBJ1-1, with D unresolved. The ends were cut back, 4 bases at V and 0 bases at J, with 6 bases in the middle. The CDR3 totals 13 residues. CDR1 is SGHTA, CDR2 FQGTGA, per germline. The CDR3 is CASSSSVNTEAFF. For the CDR3, the DNA is TGTGCCAGCAGCTCCTCAGTGAACACTGAAGCTTTCTTT.

The V gene is TRBV11-2, the J gene TRBJ2-3; 9 bases fit TRBD2. The CDR3 is 16 residues long. The germline CDR1 and CDR2 sequences are SGHAT and FQNNGV. Trimming at V came to 5 bases and at J to 5 bases, leaving 11 bases not matched to a gene. The CDR3 loop reads CASSPTGGRAIDTQYF. The DNA of the CDR3 is TGTGCCAGCAGCCCTACTGGCGGGAGGGCCATAGATACGCAGTATTTT.

This rearrangement joins TRBV15 to TRBJ2-5, with D perhaps matching TRBD1 or TRBD2 (5 bases each). V dropped 1 base and J dropped 1 base, with 13 bases sitting between them. Germline V lookup: CDR1 LNHNV, CDR2 YYDKDF (reference sequence). CDR3 length: 16 amino acids. This CDR3 is CATSRVPGRSQETQYF. Here the CDR3 DNA reads TGTGCCACCAGCAGAGTTCCGGGACGGAGCCAAGAGACCCAGTACTTC.

The chain has TRBV5-1 and TRBJ2-1; no firm D call. This CDR3 is 16 amino acids long. CDR1 SGHRS and CDR2 YFSETQ come from the germline V gene. V lost 0 bases and J 7 bases, leaving 17 bases between the germline ends. CDR3 in amino acids: CASSLASGVVRNEQFF. As DNA, the CDR3 is TGCGCCAGCAGCTTGGCGTCTGGGGTAGTACGGAATGAGCAGTTCTTC.

V is TRBV2 and J is TRBJ2-2; 8 nucleotides agree with TRBD1. The ends lost 5 bases at V and 4 bases at J; junction bases unmatched: 3. In germline, CDR1 is SNHLY, CDR2 FYNNEI. The CDR3 is 14 residues long. This chain's CDR3 is CASSRTGGTGELFF. Written as DNA, the CDR3 is TGTGCCAGCAGTCGTACAGGGGGCACCGGGGAGCTGTTTTTT.

Details on this clone: This specimen includes other DNA sequences encoding the same CDR3. The chain has TRBV5-6 and TRBJ1-2, with a tentative D call TRBD1 (6 bases). The germline V gene encodes CDR1 SGHDT and CDR2 YYEEEE. Trimming took off 0 bases at V and 7 bases at J, with 10 bases between the two ends. The CDR3 spans 13 residues. CDR3 protein: CASSLDRALGYTF. In DNA form, the CDR3 reads TGTGCCAGCAGCTTGGACAGGGCCCTTGGCTACACCTTC. Full variable domain (missing parts from reference TRBV5-6 and TRBJ1-2): DAGVTQSPTHLIKTRGQQVTLRCSPKSGHDTVSWYQQALGQGPQFIFQYYEEEERQRGNFPDRFSGHQFPNYSSELNVNALLLGDSALYLCASSLDRALGYTFGSGTRLTVV.

The V gene is TRBV4-1, the J gene TRBJ2-7; 11 nucleotides align to TRBD2. The CDR3 runs 18 residues. The ends lost 3 bases at V and 6 bases at J; junction bases unmatched: 16. Germline CDR1 MGHRA, CDR2 YSYEKL. The CDR3 DNA is TGCGCCAGCAGCCACACGGTTAAGATAGCGGGAGGGTCACGCGAGCAGTACTTC. The encoded protein is CASSHTVKIAGGSREQYF.

The chain carries TRBV2 and TRBJ2-4; D is undetermined. This CDR3 is 13 amino acids long. The germline CDR1 and CDR2 sequences are SNHLY and FYNNEI. The germline V and J ends were trimmed by 7 bases and 0 bases, with 7 bases remaining between them. The CDR3 reads CASILLAKNIQYF. The CDR3, as DNA: TGTGCCAGCATCTTGCTAGCCAAAAACATTCAGTACTTC.

This chain links TRBV9 with TRBJ2-3; possibly TRBD2 for D (6 bases). Germline-derived CDR1 and CDR2 are SGDLS and YYNGEE. The ends were cut back, 3 bases at V and 1 base at J, with 15 bases in the middle. The CDR3 is made up of 16 amino acids. The CDR3 spells CASSAAGRRGTDTQYF. The CDR3 region has the DNA TGTGCCAGCAGCGCCGCGGGCCGGAGGGGCACAGATACGCAGTATTTT.

The CDR3 coding sequence is TGTGCCAGCAGTAAATACCAGGACGGACCGATGATCGTA. Protein sequence: CASSKYQDGPMIV. The gene calls are TRBV2 and TRBJ2-7, with D unresolved. Germline CDR1 and CDR2: SNHLY and FYNNEI. The CDR3 loop spans 13 amino acids.

The chain has TRBV15 and TRBJ2-7; 9 nucleotides align to TRBD1. The germline gives CDR1 LNHNV, CDR2 YYDKDF (reference sequence). The CDR3 sequence is 15 residues long. Trimming took 1 base from V and 3 from J; bases not matched to a gene: 4. CDR3 sequence: CATSRGGGQGYEQYF. CDR3 sequence (DNA): TGTGCCACCAGCAGAGGGGGGGGACAGGGCTACGAGCAGTACTTC.

Notes on this clone: A junction boundary mismatches the germline segment, possibly from a read error. The chain uses TRBV18 and TRBJ2-7, with D maybe TRBD1 (5 bases). This CDR3 comprises 15 residues. Looked up from germline, CDR1 is KGHSH and CDR2 is LQKENI. The CDR3 DNA is TGTGCCAGCTCACCGACAGTGGTGGGCTCCCACGAGCAGTACTTC. It yields the protein CASSPTVVGSHEQYF.

V usage is TRBV5-1 and J usage is TRBJ2-5, with D perhaps matching TRBD2 (6 bases). CDR1 and CDR2 (germline): SGHRS, YFSETQ. There are 14 residues in the CDR3. V dropped 4 bases and J dropped 5 bases, with 15 bases sitting between them. The CDR3 here is CASSPAGSWETQYF. The CDR3, as DNA: TGCGCCAGCAGCCCGGCGGGGAGTTGGGAGACCCAGTACTTC.

The genes are TRBV30 and TRBJ1-1; no definite D call. The germline V gene has CDR1 GTSNPN and CDR2 SVGIG (reference sequence). The V end was cut by 0 bases, the J end by 0 bases, with 11 bases between. CDR3 size: 15 residues. The CDR3: CAWSVTRYMNTEAFF. The CDR3, as DNA: TGTGCCTGGAGTGTGACACGGTACATGAACACTGAAGCTTTCTTT.